The clone carrying this T cell receptor (beta chain) was counted a single time. The target antigen is unknown. These data originate in a study of cytomegalovirus exposure and HLA in healthy donors. It was with 60 Vbeta and 13 Jbeta primers that the PCR ran. The protocol was immunoSEQ multiplex PCR, while the TCRdb copy is restricted to in-frame clones and leaves out a portion. The sample includes about 280,000 clones, roughly 90% seen only once; the top ten take 2% to 3%. Regarding the study as a whole: Association with HLA alleles at 0.05 false discovery rate was found for roughly 17,000 TCR beta sequences in a later analysis. A later analysis, which compared TCR beta chains of equal frequency, found the HLA-associated ones more clonally expanded. Among TCR beta chains, those listed as cytomegalovirus-associated numbered more than 150.

CDR3 length: 12 residues. Germline V CDR1 and CDR2: SGHAT, FQNNGV. Trimming cost V 4 bases and J 13 bases, with 11 bases left between them. The specimen sequenced was PBMCs. The TCR was taken from a woman aged 18-29 years in good health and CMV-seronegative. The V call is TRBV11-2, the J call TRBJ1-6; no clear D gene. CDR3 sequence: CASSSDKAPLHF. CDR3 in DNA: TGTGCCAGCAGCTCCGACAAGGCTCCCCTCCACTTT.